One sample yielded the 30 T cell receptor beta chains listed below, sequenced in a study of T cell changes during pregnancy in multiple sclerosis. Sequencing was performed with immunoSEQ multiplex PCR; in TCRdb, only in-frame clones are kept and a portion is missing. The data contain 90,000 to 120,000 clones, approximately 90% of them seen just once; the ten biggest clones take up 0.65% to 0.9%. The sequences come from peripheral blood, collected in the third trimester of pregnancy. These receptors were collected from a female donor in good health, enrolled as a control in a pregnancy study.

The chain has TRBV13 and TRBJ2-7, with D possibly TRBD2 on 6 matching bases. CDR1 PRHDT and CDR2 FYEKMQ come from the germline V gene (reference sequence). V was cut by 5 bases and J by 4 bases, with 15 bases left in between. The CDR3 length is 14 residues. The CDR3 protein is CASSRRDSPYEQYF. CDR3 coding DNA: TGTGCCAGCAGCAGGAGGGACTCACCTTACGAGCAGTACTTC.

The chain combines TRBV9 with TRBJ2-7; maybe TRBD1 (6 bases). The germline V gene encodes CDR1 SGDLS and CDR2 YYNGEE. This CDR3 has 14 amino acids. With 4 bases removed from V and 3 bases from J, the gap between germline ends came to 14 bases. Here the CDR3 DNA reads TGTGCCAGCAGCCTCCAATGGACAGACTACGAGCAGTACTTC. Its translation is CASSLQWTDYEQYF.

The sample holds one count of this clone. CDR3 residues: CASSDAGLAGGSFQETQYF. Here the CDR3 DNA reads TGTGCCAGTTCTGACGCGGGACTAGCGGGGGGGTCGTTCCAAGAGACCCAGTACTTC. The genes are TRBV19 and TRBJ2-5; 16 bases fit TRBD2. V lost 8 bases and J lost 1; bases outside the gene matches: 13. This CDR3 is 19 amino acids long. The germline V gene encodes CDR1 LNHDA and CDR2 SQIVND (reference sequence). Using reference TRBV19 and TRBJ2-5 for the parts outside the CDR3, the full variable domain is DGGITQSPKYLFRKEGQNVTLSCEQNLNHDAMYWYRQDPGQGLRLIYYSQIVNDFQKGDIAEGYSVSREKKESFPLTVTSAQKNPTAFYLCASSDAGLAGGSFQETQYFGPGTRLLVL.

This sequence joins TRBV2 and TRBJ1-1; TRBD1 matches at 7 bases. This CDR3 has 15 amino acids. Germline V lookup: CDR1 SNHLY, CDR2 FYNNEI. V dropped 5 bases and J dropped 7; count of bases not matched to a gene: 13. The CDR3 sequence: CASSTRDSVVYEAFF. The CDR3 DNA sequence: TGTGCCAGCAGTACACGGGACAGCGTAGTCTATGAAGCTTTCTTT.

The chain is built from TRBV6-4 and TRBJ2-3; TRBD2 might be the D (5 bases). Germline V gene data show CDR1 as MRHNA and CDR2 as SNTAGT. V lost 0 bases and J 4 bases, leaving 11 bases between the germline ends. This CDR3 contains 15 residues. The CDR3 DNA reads TGTGCCAGCAGTGACTCGGGCTACGGGGCAGATACGCAGTATTTT. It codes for CASSDSGYGADTQYF.

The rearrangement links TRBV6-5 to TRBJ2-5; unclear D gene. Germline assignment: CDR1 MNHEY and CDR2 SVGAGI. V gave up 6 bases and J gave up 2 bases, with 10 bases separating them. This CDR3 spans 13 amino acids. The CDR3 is CASRDLRQETQYF. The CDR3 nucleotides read TGTGCCAGCAGGGATTTGCGGCAAGAGACCCAGTACTTC.

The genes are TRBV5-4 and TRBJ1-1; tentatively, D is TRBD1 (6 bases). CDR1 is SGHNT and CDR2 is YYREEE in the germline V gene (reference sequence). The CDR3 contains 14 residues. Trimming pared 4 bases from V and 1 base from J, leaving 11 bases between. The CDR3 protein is CASSQQTGNTEAFF. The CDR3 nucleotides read TGTGCCAGCAGCCAACAGACAGGGAACACTGAAGCTTTCTTT.

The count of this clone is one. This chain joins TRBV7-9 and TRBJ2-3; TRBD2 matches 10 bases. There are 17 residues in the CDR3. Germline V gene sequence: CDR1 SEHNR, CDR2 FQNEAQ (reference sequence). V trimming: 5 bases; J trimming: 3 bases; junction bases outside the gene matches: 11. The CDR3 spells CASSENRAGGRTDTQYF. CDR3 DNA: TGTGCCAGCAGCGAGAACCGAGCGGGGGGGCGAACAGATACGCAGTATTTT.

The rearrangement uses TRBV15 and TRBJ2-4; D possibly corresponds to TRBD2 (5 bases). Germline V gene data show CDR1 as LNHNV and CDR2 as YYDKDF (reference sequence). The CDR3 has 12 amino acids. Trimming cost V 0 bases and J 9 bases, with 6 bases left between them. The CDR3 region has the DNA TGTGCCACCAGCAGAGATCGGGGCATTCAGTACTTC. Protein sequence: CATSRDRGIQYF.

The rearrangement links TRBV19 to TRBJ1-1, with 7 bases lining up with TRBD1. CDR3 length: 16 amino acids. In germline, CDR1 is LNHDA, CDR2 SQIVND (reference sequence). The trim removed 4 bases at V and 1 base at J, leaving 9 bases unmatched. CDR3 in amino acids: CASSRRLGQANTEAFF. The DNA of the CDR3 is TGTGCCAGTAGTAGACGCCTCGGACAGGCGAACACTGAAGCTTTCTTT.

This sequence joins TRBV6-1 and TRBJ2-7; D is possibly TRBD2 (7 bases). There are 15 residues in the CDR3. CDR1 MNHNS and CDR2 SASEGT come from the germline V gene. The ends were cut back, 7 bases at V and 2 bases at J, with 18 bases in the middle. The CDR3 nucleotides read TGTGCCAGCAAGGGGGGGCAACGGATACCCTACGAGCAGTACTTC. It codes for CASKGGQRIPYEQYF.

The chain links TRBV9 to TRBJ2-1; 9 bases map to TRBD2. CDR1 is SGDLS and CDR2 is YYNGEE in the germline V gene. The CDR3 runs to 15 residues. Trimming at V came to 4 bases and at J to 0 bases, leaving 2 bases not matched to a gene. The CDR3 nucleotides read TGTGCCAGCAGCATTAGCGGGGGCTCCTACAATGAGCAGTTCTTC. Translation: CASSISGGSYNEQFF.

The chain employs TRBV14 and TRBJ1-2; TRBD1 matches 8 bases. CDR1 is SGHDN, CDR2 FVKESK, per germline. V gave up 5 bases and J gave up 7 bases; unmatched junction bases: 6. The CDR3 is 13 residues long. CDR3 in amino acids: CASSYDRGGGYTF. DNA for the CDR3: TGTGCCAGCAGCTACGACAGGGGAGGTGGCTACACCTTC.

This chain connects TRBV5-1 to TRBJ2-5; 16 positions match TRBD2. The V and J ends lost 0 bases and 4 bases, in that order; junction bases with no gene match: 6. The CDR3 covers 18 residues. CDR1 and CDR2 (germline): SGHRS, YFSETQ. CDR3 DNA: TGCGCCAGCAGCTTGGATGGGACTAGCGGGGGGGCCGGAGAGACCCAGTACTTC. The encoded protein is CASSLDGTSGGAGETQYF.

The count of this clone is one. The CDR3 region is CASSLERGRQVNSGANVLTF. The CDR3 DNA reads TGCGCCAGCAGCTTGGAGCGGGGTAGGCAGGTGAACTCTGGGGCCAACGTCCTGACTTTC. The rearrangement joins TRBV5-1 to TRBJ2-6, with 7 bases aligning to TRBD2. Germline V gene data show CDR1 as SGHRS and CDR2 as YFSETQ. The CDR3 spans 20 residues. V shed 0 bases and J 0 bases; nucleotides not matched to a gene: 12.

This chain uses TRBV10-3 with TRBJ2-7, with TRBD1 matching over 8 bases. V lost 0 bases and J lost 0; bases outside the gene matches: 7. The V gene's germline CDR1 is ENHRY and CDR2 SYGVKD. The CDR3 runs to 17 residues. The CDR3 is CAISESVGQGASYEQYF. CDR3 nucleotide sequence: TGTGCCATCAGTGAGTCAGTTGGTCAGGGGGCCTCCTACGAGCAGTACTTC.

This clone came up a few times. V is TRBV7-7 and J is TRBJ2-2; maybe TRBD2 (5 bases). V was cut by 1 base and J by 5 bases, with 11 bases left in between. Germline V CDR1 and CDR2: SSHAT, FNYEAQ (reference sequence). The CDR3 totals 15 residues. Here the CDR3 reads CASSLDERETGELFF. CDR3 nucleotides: TGTGCCAGCAGCTTAGATGAGAGGGAGACCGGGGAGCTGTTTTTT.

This CDR3 is CASSLVGDNYGYTF. The CDR3 bases are TGTGCCAGTAGTCTGGTCGGGGATAACTATGGCTACACCTTC. This chain uses TRBV19 with TRBJ1-2; unclear D gene. Germline V gene lookup returns CDR1 LNHDA and CDR2 SQIVND (reference sequence). Trimming left V 5 bases short and J 1 base short, with 11 bases between. CDR3 length: 14 amino acids.

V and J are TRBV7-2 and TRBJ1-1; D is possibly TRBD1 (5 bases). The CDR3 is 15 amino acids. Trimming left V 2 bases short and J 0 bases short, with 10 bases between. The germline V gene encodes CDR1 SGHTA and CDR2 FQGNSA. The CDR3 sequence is CASSLTGRMNTEAFF. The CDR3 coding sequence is TGTGCCAGCAGCTTAACAGGCCGGATGAACACTGAAGCTTTCTTT.

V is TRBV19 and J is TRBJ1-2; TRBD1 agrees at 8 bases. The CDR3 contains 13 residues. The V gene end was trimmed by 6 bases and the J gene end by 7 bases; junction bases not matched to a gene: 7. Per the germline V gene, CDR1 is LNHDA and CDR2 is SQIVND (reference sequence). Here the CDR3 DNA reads TGTGCCAGTAGCCCAGGGGGCGCTAGTGGCTACACCTTC. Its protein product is CASSPGGASGYTF.

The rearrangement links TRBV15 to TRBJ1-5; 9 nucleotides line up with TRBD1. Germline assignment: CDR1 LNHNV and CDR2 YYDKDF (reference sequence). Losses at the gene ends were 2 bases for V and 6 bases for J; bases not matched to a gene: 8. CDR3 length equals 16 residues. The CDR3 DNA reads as TGTGCCACCAGCAGACCGACCACAGGGGGCAGTCAGCCCCAGCATTTT. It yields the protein CATSRPTTGGSQPQHF.

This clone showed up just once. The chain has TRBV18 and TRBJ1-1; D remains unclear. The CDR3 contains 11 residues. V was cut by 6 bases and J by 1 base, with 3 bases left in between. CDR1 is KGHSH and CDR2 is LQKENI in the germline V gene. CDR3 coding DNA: TGTGCCAGCTCCTCGAACACTGAAGCTTTCTTT. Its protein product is CASSSNTEAFF.

The CDR3 DNA reads as TGCGCCAGCAGCCCCTGGGACAGCAAAAACACCATATATTTT. Translated, it gives CASSPWDSKNTIYF. V gene TRBV5-1 combines with J gene TRBJ1-3; 7 bases line up with TRBD1. The junction had 7 bases not matched to a gene; V was cut back by 4 bases and J by 6 bases. Germline V gives CDR1 SGHRS, CDR2 YFSETQ. The CDR3 sequence is 14 residues long. The full variable domain, rest sourced from reference TRBV5-1 and TRBJ1-3, is KAGVTQTPRYLIKTRGQQVTLSCSPISGHRSVSWYQQTPGQGLQFLFEYFSETQRNKGNFPGRFSGRQFSNSRSEMNVSTLELGDSALYLCASSPWDSKNTIYFGEGSWLTVV.

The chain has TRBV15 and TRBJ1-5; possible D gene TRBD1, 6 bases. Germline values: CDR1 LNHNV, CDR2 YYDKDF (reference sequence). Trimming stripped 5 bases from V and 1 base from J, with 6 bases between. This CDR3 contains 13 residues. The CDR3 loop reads CATSDRSNQPQHF. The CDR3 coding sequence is TGTGCCACCAGCGACAGGAGCAATCAGCCCCAGCATTTT.

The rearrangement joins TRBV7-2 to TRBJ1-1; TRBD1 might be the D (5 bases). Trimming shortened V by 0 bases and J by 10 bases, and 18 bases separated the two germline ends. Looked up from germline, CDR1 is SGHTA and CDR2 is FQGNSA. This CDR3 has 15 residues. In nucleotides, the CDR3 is TGTGCCAGCAGCTTAGCGCCCGACAGTGGGCTAGGAGCTTTCTTT. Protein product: CASSLAPDSGLGAFF.

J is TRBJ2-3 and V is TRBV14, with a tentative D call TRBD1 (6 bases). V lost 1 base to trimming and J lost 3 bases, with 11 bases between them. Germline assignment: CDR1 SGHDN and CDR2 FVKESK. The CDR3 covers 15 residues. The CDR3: CASSQVTGKTDTQYF. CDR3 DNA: TGTGCCAGCAGCCAAGTAACAGGGAAGACAGATACGCAGTATTTT.

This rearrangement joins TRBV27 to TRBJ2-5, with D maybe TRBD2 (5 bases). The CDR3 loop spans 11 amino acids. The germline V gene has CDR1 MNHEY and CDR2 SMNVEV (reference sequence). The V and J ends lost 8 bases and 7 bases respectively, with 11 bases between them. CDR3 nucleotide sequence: TGTGCCAGCCCCCGTGGAGGGACCCAGTACTTC. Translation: CASPRGGTQYF.

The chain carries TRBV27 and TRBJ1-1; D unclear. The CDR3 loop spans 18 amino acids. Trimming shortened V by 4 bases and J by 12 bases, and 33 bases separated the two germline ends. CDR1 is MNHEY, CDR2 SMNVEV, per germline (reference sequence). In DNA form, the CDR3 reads TGTGCCAGCAGTTCTCCAGTTACTCACGTTGAACCCAGGAAAAGGACTTTCTTT. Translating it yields CASSSPVTHVEPRKRTFF.

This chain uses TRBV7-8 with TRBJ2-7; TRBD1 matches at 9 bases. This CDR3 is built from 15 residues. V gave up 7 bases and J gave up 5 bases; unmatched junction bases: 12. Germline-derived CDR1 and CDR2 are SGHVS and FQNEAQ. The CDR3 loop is CASNEGDRESDEQYF. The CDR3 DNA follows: TGTGCCAGCAACGAGGGGGACAGGGAATCTGACGAGCAGTACTTC.

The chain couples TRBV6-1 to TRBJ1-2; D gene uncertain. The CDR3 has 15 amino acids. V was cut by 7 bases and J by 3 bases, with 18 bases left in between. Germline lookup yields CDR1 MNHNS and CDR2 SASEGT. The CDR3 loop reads CASISFNRYDYGYTF. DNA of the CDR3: TGTGCCAGCATTTCCTTTAACCGCTATGACTATGGCTACACCTTC.